Included here is one TCR beta chain sequence, with context. Antigen unknown. The sample originates from a study of cytotoxic CD8 clonotypes in ibrutinib-treated CLL. Study background: In all, about a dozen patients were relapsed/refractory, about 15 were treatment-naive and some 17 were IGHV unmutated. The samples contained 260,000 or so productive templates on average. They also contained an average of roughly 99,000 productive rearrangements. Regarding the study as a whole: Baseline clonality was higher than in age-matched healthy donors and moved in step with circulating CD8+ T-cell counts.

The CDR3 totals 15 residues. CDR1 ENHRY and CDR2 SYGVKD come from the germline V gene. V gave up 11 bases and J gave up 0 bases, with 19 bases separating them. Genomic DNA for TCR beta libraries, 1.5 to 2 micrograms, came from cryopreserved PBMCs. Produced via immunoSEQ multiplex PCR; TCRdb's table is partial and in-frame only. The sample consists of some 98,000 clones, 70% to 85% of them appearing once. The chain couples TRBV10-3 to TRBJ2-5, with a possible D match to TRBD1 (7 bases). The sample was PBMCs, taken after 12 months of ibrutinib treatment. This TCR derives from a human donor with chronic lymphocytic leukemia. The CDR3 nucleotides are TGTGCCGCCGGGGGCGCAGGGGGGAACCAAGAGACCCAGTACTTC. It codes for CAAGGAGGNQETQYF.